A selection of T cell receptor beta chains follows, all from one sample in a study of control samples from healthy donors and cancer patients. TCRdb's table, derived via immunoSEQ multiplex PCR, lists solely in-frame clones and lacks some. The sample yields more than 95,000 clones, around 87% seen once. What was sequenced was blood. These receptors all come from a man in his fifties or sixties in good health. Each CDR3 is given with its conserved first and last residue. The D gene is left open where the match is weak. Part of the rows lack a size; the others show once, few, many or a class for expanded clones.

cdr3_aa cdr3_nt v_call clone_size j_call d_call
CASSISLRTDPSSYTF TGTGCCAGTAGTATCTCTTTGAGGACAGATCCTTCGAGCTACACCTTC TRBV19 NA TRBJ1-2 NA
CASRVMPSGGYNEQFF TGTGCCAGCAGGGTTATGCCTAGCGGGGGCTACAATGAGCAGTTCTTC TRBV28 NA TRBJ2-1 TRBD2
CASSSGVAGVTDTQYF TGTGCCAGTAGCTCTGGGGTAGCGGGGGTCACAGATACGCAGTATTTT TRBV19 NA TRBJ2-3 TRBD2
CASSPQGFDQPQHF TGTGCCAGCAGTCCTCAGGGATTCGATCAGCCCCAGCATTTT TRBV28 NA TRBJ1-5 NA
CATSTSRGTGFYEQYF TGTGCCACCAGCACTTCCCGAGGGACAGGGTTCTACGAGCAGTACTTC TRBV15 NA TRBJ2-7 TRBD1
CASSLLYSNQPQHF TGTGCCAGCAGTTTGTTGTATAGCAATCAGCCCCAGCATTTT TRBV28 few TRBJ1-5 NA
CASSLGFGQPQHF TGTGCCAGCAGCCTTGGCTTTGGGCAGCCCCAGCATTTT TRBV3-1/TRBV3-2 once TRBJ1-5 NA
CASSPSGKYGYTF TGTGCCAGCAGTCCCTCCGGGAAATATGGCTACACCTTC TRBV12-3/TRBV12-4 NA TRBJ1-2 NA
CASSLPPGQGQQYF TGTGCCAGCAGCTTACCGCCGGGACAGGGGCAGCAGTACTTC TRBV7-2 once TRBJ2-7 TRBD1
CASSQVAGSHEQFF TGTGCCAGCAGCCAAGTGGCAGGGAGCCATGAGCAGTTCTTC TRBV3-1/TRBV3-2 few TRBJ2-1 NA
CASSLATSGTYNEQFF TGCGCCAGCAGCTTGGCGACTAGCGGAACCTACAATGAGCAGTTCTTC TRBV5-1 NA TRBJ2-1 TRBD2
CAISASGGFGYTF TGTGCCATCAGTGCATCAGGGGGCTTCGGCTACACCTTC TRBV10-3 NA TRBJ1-2 TRBD1
CASSYSGQGNSPLHF TGTGCCAGCAGTTACTCGGGACAGGGGAATTCACCCCTCCACTTT TRBV6-5 NA TRBJ1-6 TRBD1
CASSTRQGYSPLHF TGTGCCAGTAGTACCCGACAGGGTTATTCACCCCTCCACTTT TRBV19 NA TRBJ1-6 TRBD1
CASSFGDAGSWSGANVLTF TGTGCCAGCAGCTTCGGGGACGCAGGGTCTTGGTCTGGGGCCAACGTCCTGACTTTC TRBV7-9 NA TRBJ2-6 NA
CASSATSTSRTEAFF TGTGCCAGCAGCGCAACCTCGACTTCCCGGACTGAAGCTTTCTTT TRBV9 NA TRBJ1-1 NA
CASSTARGAGSEKLFF TGTGCCAGCAGTACCGCCCGAGGGGCGGGGAGTGAAAAACTGTTTTTT TRBV28 NA TRBJ1-4 NA
CASSLEGLASHEQYF TGTGCCAGCAGCTTAGAGGGACTAGCCTCGCACGAGCAGTACTTC TRBV7-8 NA TRBJ2-7 TRBD2
CASSLVGGANYGYTF TGTGCCAGCAGCTTAGTTGGCGGAGCTAACTATGGCTACACCTTC TRBV7-9 once TRBJ1-2 NA
CASSPGTSGARTDTQYF TGTGCCAGCAGTCCAGGGACTAGCGGGGCAAGAACAGATACGCAGTATTTT TRBV7-9 once TRBJ2-3 TRBD2
CASSLSGTENNEQFF TGTGCCAGCAGCTTATCTGGGACAGAAAACAATGAGCAGTTCTTC TRBV7-2 NA TRBJ2-1 TRBD1
CASSYWQTSVGTGELFF TGTGCCAGCAGTTACTGGCAGACCTCGGTGGGCACCGGGGAGCTGTTTTTT TRBV6-2/TRBV6-3 NA TRBJ2-2 NA
CASSFGGSSYNSPLHF TGTGCCAGCAGTTTTGGGGGGAGCTCCTATAATTCACCCCTCCACTTT TRBV28 once TRBJ1-6 NA
CASSLGSQGGSGNTIYF TGTGCCAGCAGCTTAGGATCTCAGGGGGGATCTGGAAACACCATATATTTT TRBV7-2 NA TRBJ1-3 TRBD1
CASRVDRGSSYEQYF TGTGCCAGCAGGGTAGACAGGGGCAGCTCCTACGAGCAGTACTTC TRBV2 NA TRBJ2-7 TRBD1
CASSERDSYSPLHF TGTGCCAGCAGTGAAAGGGACAGTTATTCACCCCTCCACTTT TRBV6-1 NA TRBJ1-6 TRBD1
CASSQVSDRLFEQYF TGTGCCAGCAGCCAAGTTTCGGACCGGCTCTTCGAGCAGTACTTC TRBV3-1/TRBV3-2 NA TRBJ2-7 NA
CASKGMSRYGYTF TGTGCCAGTAAAGGGATGTCGCGCTATGGCTACACCTTC TRBV19 NA TRBJ1-2 NA